The 23 T cell receptor beta chains below all came from one sample that was sequenced in a study of blood T cell repertoires in COVID-19. Generated by immunoSEQ multiplex PCR, the TCRdb table keeps only in-frame clones and is missing some. The data show about 250,000 clones, about 91% seen once. Sequencing used peripheral blood. The receptors stem from a woman in her 30s with COVID-19, enrolled during active disease.

The chain links TRBV7-9 to TRBJ1-1; the match to TRBD1 covers 7 bases. V gave up 6 bases and J gave up 3 bases; unmatched junction bases: 7. Germline values: CDR1 SEHNR, CDR2 FQNEAQ (reference sequence). CDR3 length equals 14 residues. The CDR3 here is CASSRTGVDTEAFF. The CDR3, as DNA: TGTGCCAGCAGTCGAACAGGGGTGGACACTGAAGCTTTCTTT.

This rearrangement joins TRBV19 to TRBJ1-5; D remains unclear. The CDR3 length is 15 residues. Germline assignment: CDR1 LNHDA and CDR2 SQIVND (reference sequence). Trimming removed 1 base from V and 0 bases from J, with 7 bases in between. The CDR3 here is CASSIATYSNQPQHF. In DNA form, the CDR3 reads TGTGCCAGTAGTATAGCCACATATAGCAATCAGCCCCAGCATTTT.

This chain uses TRBV19 with TRBJ1-5; 7 bases are a match to TRBD1. V lost 5 bases to trimming and J lost 4 bases; unmatched junction nucleotides: 11. The CDR3 contains 16 residues. Germline CDR1 and CDR2: LNHDA and SQIVND (reference sequence). The CDR3 here is CASSGSPDRANQPQHF. CDR3 DNA: TGTGCCAGTAGTGGCTCCCCCGACAGGGCTAATCAGCCCCAGCATTTT.

The chain has TRBV2 and TRBJ1-1; 7 nucleotides line up with TRBD1. CDR1 and CDR2 from the germline V gene are SNHLY and FYNNEI. The J segment lost 6 bases and the V segment lost 6 bases, leaving 10 bases of the junction unmatched. The CDR3 is 14 amino acids. CDR3 sequence (DNA): TGTGCCAGCAGGACTAAGACAGGGTGGGCTGAAGCTTTCTTT. Amino acids: CASRTKTGWAEAFF.

The chain combines TRBV27 with TRBJ1-2, with TRBD1 identical over 10 bases. Trimming cost V 5 bases and J 4 bases; bases outside gene matches: 7. This CDR3 comprises 15 residues. The V gene's germline CDR1 is MNHEY and CDR2 SMNVEV (reference sequence). This chain's CDR3 is CASSPRTGGTYGYTF. CDR3 DNA sequence: TGTGCCAGCAGTCCCCGGACAGGGGGAACCTATGGCTACACCTTC.

This clone has only a few counts. V gene TRBV24-1 combines with J gene TRBJ1-5; D is perhaps TRBD1 (5 bases). V was pared by 5 bases and J by 5 bases, with 15 bases between. Per the germline V gene, CDR1 is KGHDR and CDR2 is SFDVKD. CDR3 length equals 15 residues. The CDR3 loop reads CATSGLGTSDQPQHF. In DNA form, the CDR3 reads TGTGCCACCAGTGGCCTAGGGACTTCGGATCAGCCCCAGCATTTT.

The rearrangement links TRBV7-6 to TRBJ1-2; TRBD1 matches 10 bases. Germline lookup yields CDR1 SGHVS and CDR2 FNYEAQ. J gave up 8 bases and V 6 bases, and 6 bases lay outside the gene matches. The CDR3 is 13 residues long. The CDR3 nucleotides read TGTGCCAGCAGTCCGACAGGGGGCTGGGGCTACACCTTC. It codes for CASSPTGGWGYTF.

V and J are TRBV30 and TRBJ1-6; 9 bases are a match to TRBD1. Germline V gene sequence: CDR1 GTSNPN, CDR2 SVGIG (reference sequence). CDR3 length: 19 amino acids. Unmatched junction bases numbered 12, after V lost 3 bases and J lost 0 bases. The CDR3 DNA reads TGTGCCTGGAGCCCCTACAGGGGGCTTAGGGACTCCTATAATTCACCCCTCCACTTT. Translating it yields CAWSPYRGLRDSYNSPLHF.

The rearrangement uses TRBV4-3 and TRBJ1-2; D call uncertain. CDR3 length: 21 amino acids. Germline CDR1 LGHNA, CDR2 YSLEER. V lost 3 bases to trimming and J lost 0 bases, with 29 bases between them. CDR3: CASSHRVLGYHLAETNYGYTF. CDR3 nucleotide sequence: TGCGCCAGCAGCCACCGGGTTCTGGGTTACCATCTAGCAGAGACTAACTATGGCTACACCTTC.

The chain joins TRBV29-1 to TRBJ1-3; weak D call: TRBD1 (5 bases). Germline lookup yields CDR1 SQVTM and CDR2 ANQGSEA. The length of the CDR3 is 16 residues. Trimming shortened V by 1 base and J by 0 bases, and 13 bases separated the two germline ends. The CDR3 sequence is CSVEGPRGYSGNTIYF. The CDR3 nucleotides are TGCAGCGTTGAAGGACCTCGGGGGTACTCTGGAAACACCATATATTTT. Together with reference TRBV29-1 and TRBJ1-3, the CDR3 gives the full variable domain: SAVISQKPSRDICQRGTSLTIQCQVDSQVTMMFWYRQQPGQSLTLIATANQGSEATYESGFVIDKFPISRPNLTFSTLTVSNMSPEDSSIYLCSVEGPRGYSGNTIYFGEGSWLTVV.

This clone was found once. The rearrangement joins TRBV5-1 to TRBJ1-1; the D is unclear. Germline V gives CDR1 SGHRS, CDR2 YFSETQ. Trimming removed 2 bases from V and 2 bases from J, with 10 bases in between. The CDR3 is 14 residues long. The CDR3 DNA reads as TGCGCCAGCAGCTTTCAAGAGGTTAACACTGAAGCTTTCTTT. It translates to CASSFQEVNTEAFF.

This clone has just one count. CDR3 protein: CASSPGQGGVGNQPQHF. The CDR3 DNA follows: TGTGCCAGTAGTCCCGGACAGGGGGGGGTAGGCAATCAGCCCCAGCATTTT. The V gene is TRBV19, the J gene TRBJ1-5, with 10 bases identical to TRBD1. The CDR3 runs 17 residues. The junction had 9 bases not matched to a gene; V was cut back by 5 bases and J by 2 bases. CDR1 LNHDA and CDR2 SQIVND come from the germline V gene (reference sequence).

This clone has a handful of counts. The chain is built from TRBV4-2 and TRBJ2-7, with 14 positions matching TRBD2. The CDR3 loop spans 15 amino acids. J lost 3 bases, V lost 4 bases, and 2 bases had no gene match. The germline V gene has CDR1 LGHNA and CDR2 YNFKEQ. The CDR3 DNA follows: TGTGCCAGCAGCCGAGGGACTAGCGGGAGCTACGAGCAGTACTTC. This sequence encodes CASSRGTSGSYEQYF.

The chain links TRBV12-3 or TRBV12-4 to TRBJ1-2; the D is unclear. The germline V and J ends were trimmed by 4 bases and 4 bases, with 10 bases remaining between them. CDR3 length equals 13 residues. Here the CDR3 DNA reads TGTGCCAGCAGTTATCCAGGCCTCTATGGCTACACCTTC. Its translation is CASSYPGLYGYTF.

The genes are TRBV4-1 and TRBJ2-1, with 9 bases matching TRBD2. The V gene's germline CDR1 is MGHRA and CDR2 YSYEKL. The CDR3 is 18 amino acids. V dropped 2 bases and J dropped 7; count of bases not matched to a gene: 15. This chain's CDR3 is CASSQRQRLAAQGNEQFF. Here the CDR3 DNA reads TGCGCCAGCAGCCAAAGACAAAGACTAGCGGCCCAGGGGAATGAGCAGTTCTTC.

J is TRBJ1-2 and V is TRBV7-9; D is possibly TRBD1 (5 bases). Germline CDR1 is SEHNR and CDR2 is FQNEAQ (reference sequence). V lost 5 bases and J 3 bases, leaving 13 bases between the germline ends. The CDR3 contains 14 residues. As DNA, the CDR3 is TGTGCCAGCAGCGTGACAGAGGTCTACTATGGCTACACCTTC. It translates to CASSVTEVYYGYTF.

The chain has TRBV18 and TRBJ1-1; D is undetermined. Trimming shortened V by 1 base and J by 0 bases, and 15 bases separated the two germline ends. Germline V gives CDR1 KGHSH, CDR2 LQKENI. CDR3 length: 17 amino acids. The CDR3 DNA is TGTGCCAGCTCACCACGAGTCACTACAAATTTGAACACTGAAGCTTTCTTT. Protein: CASSPRVTTNLNTEAFF. Full variable domain (remainder filled in from reference TRBV18 and TRBJ1-1): NAGVMQNPRHLVRRRGQEARLRCSPMKGHSHVYWYRQLPEEGLKFMVYLQKENIIDESGMPKERFSAEFPKEGPSILRIQQVVRGDSAAYFCASSPRVTTNLNTEAFFGQGTRLTVV.

The CDR3 loop is CSVEDVPGDGYTF. CDR3 nucleotide sequence: TGCAGCGTTGAAGACGTCCCCGGGGATGGCTACACCTTC. The V and J genes are TRBV29-1 and TRBJ1-2; no clear D. The germline V gene encodes CDR1 SQVTM and CDR2 ANQGSEA. The CDR3 extends over 13 amino acids. Trimming pared 0 bases from V and 6 bases from J, leaving 11 bases between.

This clone appeared a single time. The chain combines TRBV14 with TRBJ2-1; perhaps TRBD2 as D (5 bases). Trimming took 6 bases from V and 4 from J, leaving 16 bases between them. The CDR3 is 15 amino acids. Germline values: CDR1 SGHDN, CDR2 FVKESK. CDR3 DNA sequence: TGTGCCAGCAGGACTACTCACCACCCTTACAATGAGCAGTTCTTC. Translated: CASRTTHHPYNEQFF. Filled out from reference TRBV14 and TRBJ2-1, the complete variable domain reads EAGVTQFPSHSVIEKGQTVTLRCDPISGHDNLYWYRRVMGKEIKFLLHFVKESKQDESGMPNNRFLAERTGGTYSTLKVQPAELEDSGVYFCASRTTHHPYNEQFFGPGTRLTVL.

The sample holds a few counts of this clone. The chain recombines TRBV7-9 with TRBJ1-5, with a possible D match to TRBD1 (6 bases). Germline CDR1 reads SEHNR; CDR2 reads FQNEAQ (reference sequence). The CDR3 has 14 residues. The V gene lost 6 bases and the J gene lost 1 base, with 10 bases spanning the gap. In DNA form, the CDR3 reads TGTGCCAGCAGTAAGGGGGGGAGCAATCAGCCCCAGCATTTT. It translates to CASSKGGSNQPQHF.

The chain carries TRBV21-1 and TRBJ2-5; no check of the table's D call, TRBD2, against the DNA was made. TRBV21-1 is a known pseudogene. The length of the CDR3 is 16 residues. The CDR3 coding sequence is TGTGCCAGCAGCGTACCTAGCGGGAGGGAGCAAGAGACCCAGTACTTC. Protein product: CASSVPSGREQETQYF.

This clone was detected only once. The V call is TRBV3-1 (or the pseudogene TRBV3-2), the J call TRBJ2-3; 10 bases match TRBD2. This CDR3 has 17 residues. J lost 13 bases, V lost 1 base, and 17 bases had no gene match. Germline loops: CDR1 LGHDT, CDR2 YNNKEL (reference sequence). The CDR3 region has the DNA TGTGCCAGCAGCCAAGGCCCTAGCGGGGGTTCAGAGTGGGAGAAGTATTTT. It codes for CASSQGPSGGSEWEKYF.

The chain carries TRBV12-3 or TRBV12-4 and TRBJ1-4; 8 nucleotides agree with TRBD1. J gave up 14 bases and V 1 base, and 3 bases lay outside the gene matches. The CDR3 runs 12 residues. The CDR3 spells CASSLDRGSLFF. In nucleotides, the CDR3 is TGTGCCAGCAGTTTAGACAGGGGGTCCCTGTTTTTT.